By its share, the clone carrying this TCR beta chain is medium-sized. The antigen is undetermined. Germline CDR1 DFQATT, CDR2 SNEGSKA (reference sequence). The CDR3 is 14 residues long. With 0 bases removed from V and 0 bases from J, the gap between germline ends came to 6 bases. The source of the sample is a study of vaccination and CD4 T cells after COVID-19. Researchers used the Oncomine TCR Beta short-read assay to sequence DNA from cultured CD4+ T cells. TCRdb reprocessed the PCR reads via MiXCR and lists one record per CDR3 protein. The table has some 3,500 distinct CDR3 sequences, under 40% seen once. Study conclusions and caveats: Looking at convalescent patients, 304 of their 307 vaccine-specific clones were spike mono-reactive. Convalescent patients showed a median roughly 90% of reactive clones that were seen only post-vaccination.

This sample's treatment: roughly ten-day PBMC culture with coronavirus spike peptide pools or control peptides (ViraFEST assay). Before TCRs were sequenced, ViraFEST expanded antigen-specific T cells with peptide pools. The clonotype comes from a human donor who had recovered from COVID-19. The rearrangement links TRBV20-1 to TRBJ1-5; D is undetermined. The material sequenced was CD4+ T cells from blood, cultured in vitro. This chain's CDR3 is CSAREGNSNQPQHF. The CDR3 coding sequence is TGCAGTGCTAGAGAGGGGAATAGCAATCAGCCCCAGCATTTT.